A single sample gave rise to the 28 T cell receptor beta chains below, sequenced in a study of blood T cell repertoires in COVID-19. Some clones are missing from TCRdb's copy, which holds only in-frame ones; the method was immunoSEQ multiplex PCR. The top ten clones hold 0.85% to 0.95% of a sample with fewer than 250,000 clones, about 85% of them seen once. Source material: peripheral blood. These receptors originate from a man between 60 and 70 years old with COVID-19, enrolled during active disease.

This clone has only a few counts. The chain links TRBV6-2 or TRBV6-3 to TRBJ1-4, with TRBD1 as a possible D gene (6 bases). V lost 8 bases and J lost 7, with 20 bases in between. CDR1 is MNHEY and CDR2 is SVGEGT in the germline V gene. CDR3 length: 15 residues. The CDR3: CASGWPGHLAEKLFF. CDR3 nucleotide sequence: TGTGCCAGCGGTTGGCCGGGACACTTGGCTGAAAAACTGTTTTTT.

This clone has just one count. The V and J genes are TRBV12-5 and TRBJ1-3; 7 bases fit TRBD1. V trimming: 7 bases; J trimming: 2 bases; junction bases outside the gene matches: 5. The CDR3 length is 14 residues. Germline V lookup: CDR1 LGHNT, CDR2 FRNRAP. The CDR3: CASAPGTAGNTIYF. CDR3 bases: TGTGCTAGTGCTCCCGGGACAGCTGGAAACACCATATATTTT.

The chain carries TRBV12-5 and TRBJ1-3, with unresolved D. The CDR3 totals 17 residues. Trimming stripped 4 bases from V and 0 bases from J, with 16 bases between. Germline V gene sequence: CDR1 LGHNT, CDR2 FRNRAP. In DNA form, the CDR3 reads TGTGCTAGTGGTTCCCGCGCTTCAGGTAGCTCTGGAAACACCATATATTTT. Protein: CASGSRASGSSGNTIYF.

This chain joins TRBV2 and TRBJ2-7, with D possibly matching TRBD1 (5 bases). The V end was cut by 1 base, the J end by 7 bases, with 11 bases between. The CDR3 extends over 13 amino acids. Germline V lookup: CDR1 SNHLY, CDR2 FYNNEI. The CDR3 sequence is CASSEGWGREQYF. CDR3 DNA: TGTGCCAGCAGTGAAGGGTGGGGCAGGGAGCAGTACTTC. The complete variable domain, with remaining parts taken from reference TRBV2 and TRBJ2-7, reads EPEVTQTPSHQVTQMGQEVILRCVPISNHLYFYWYRQILGQKVEFLVSFYNNEISEKSEIFDDQFSVERPDGSNFTLKIRSTKLEDSAMYFCASSEGWGREQYFGPGTRLTVT.

The rearrangement joins TRBV6-5 to TRBJ2-4, with D possibly being TRBD2 (5 bases). Germline CDR1 and CDR2: MNHEY and SVGAGI. This CDR3 has 13 residues. Trimming left V 6 bases short and J 8 bases short, with 14 bases between. The CDR3 reads CASRSEGGHIQYF. The CDR3 nucleotides read TGTGCCAGCAGGAGCGAGGGTGGGCACATTCAGTACTTC.

V and J are TRBV19 and TRBJ2-7; possibly TRBD2 for D (5 bases). V dropped 9 bases and J dropped 6 bases, with 18 bases sitting between them. CDR3 size: 13 residues. Germline V gene sequence: CDR1 LNHDA, CDR2 SQIVND (reference sequence). The CDR3 coding sequence is TGTGCCAGCAGCGACACTCCGGGATTCGAGCAGTACTTC. It encodes CASSDTPGFEQYF.

This chain links TRBV9 with TRBJ2-3; 7 nucleotides match TRBD2. The CDR3 is 14 residues long. Germline CDR1 reads SGDLS; CDR2 reads YYNGEE. V gave up 0 bases and J gave up 4 bases; unmatched junction bases: 2. DNA for the CDR3: TGTGCCAGCAGCGTAGGCGGGAGTGCAGATACGCAGTATTTT. It translates to CASSVGGSADTQYF.

This clone was picked up a small number of times. V and J are TRBV9 and TRBJ2-1; 11 bases fit TRBD2. Trimming at V came to 0 bases and at J to 5 bases, leaving 7 bases not matched to a gene. Germline values: CDR1 SGDLS, CDR2 YYNGEE. The CDR3 has 17 residues. CDR3 in DNA: TGTGCCAGCAGCGTAGCTCTAGCGGGAGGCACTAACAATGAGCAGTTCTTC. Amino acid sequence: CASSVALAGGTNNEQFF.

This clone was detected a few times. This chain links TRBV30 with TRBJ1-3; maybe TRBD1 (6 bases). Trimming left V 0 bases short and J 0 bases short, with 12 bases between. The CDR3 spans 16 residues. Germline V lookup: CDR1 GTSNPN, CDR2 SVGIG (reference sequence). The DNA of the CDR3 is TGTGCCTGGAGTGTACCAGGGGCGGACTCTGGAAACACCATATATTTT. This sequence encodes CAWSVPGADSGNTIYF.

The V gene is TRBV18, the J gene TRBJ2-7, with a possible D match to TRBD2 (6 bases). Germline CDR1 KGHSH, CDR2 LQKENI. The CDR3 totals 13 residues. V was clipped by 3 bases and J by 1 base, with 7 bases between them. CDR3 protein: CASSPRGSYEQYF. The CDR3 nucleotides read TGTGCCAGCTCACCCCGGGGGTCCTACGAGCAGTACTTC.

This clone has a single count. The chain uses TRBV25-1 and TRBJ2-1; D perhaps matches TRBD2 (5 bases). Germline CDR1 MGHDK, CDR2 SYGVNS. Trimming pared 3 bases from V and 14 bases from J, leaving 11 bases between. This CDR3 is 11 amino acids long. The CDR3 DNA reads as TGTGCCAGCAGTGATGAAGGGCGGGAGTTCTTC. This translates into CASSDEGREFF. Filled out from reference TRBV25-1 and TRBJ2-1, the complete variable domain reads EADIYQTPRYLVIGTGKKITLECSQTMGHDKMYWYQQDPGMELHLIHYSYGVNSTEKGDLSSESTVSRIRTEHFPLTLESARPSHTSQYLCASSDEGREFFGPGTRLTVL.

J is TRBJ2-3 and V is TRBV4-3; no reliable D call. This CDR3 has 13 amino acids. V was clipped by 2 bases and J by 4 bases, with 7 bases between them. Germline V gives CDR1 LGHNA, CDR2 YSLEER. The CDR3 sequence is CASSQLPPDTQYF. CDR3 nucleotide sequence: TGCGCCAGCAGCCAACTCCCCCCAGATACGCAGTATTTT.

This clone was counted many times. This chain joins TRBV19 and TRBJ2-2; 9 nucleotides agree with TRBD2. This CDR3 is built from 14 residues. Germline V lookup: CDR1 LNHDA, CDR2 SQIVND (reference sequence). CDR3 residues: CACRPSGITGELFF. Here the CDR3 DNA reads TGTGCTTGCCGTCCTAGCGGGATTACCGGGGAGCTGTTTTTT.

The rearrangement uses TRBV12-3 or TRBV12-4 and TRBJ1-2, with D perhaps TRBD1 (6 bases). V lost 3 bases to trimming and J lost 8 bases, with 13 bases between them. This CDR3 comprises 13 residues. DNA for the CDR3: TGTGCCAGCAGTTTTGAGGGGGTGCGCGGCTACACCTTC. Amino acid sequence: CASSFEGVRGYTF.

The rearrangement links TRBV5-4 to TRBJ2-3; 9 positions match TRBD1. The germline CDR1 and CDR2 sequences are SGHNT and YYREEE (reference sequence). This CDR3 contains 16 residues. The V gene end was trimmed by 4 bases and the J gene end by 5 bases; junction bases not matched to a gene: 11. DNA for the CDR3: TGTGCCAGCAGCACAAATACAGGGGGCGCGGGAGATACGCAGTATTTT. It translates to CASSTNTGGAGDTQYF.

This clone was recorded a few times. The chain combines TRBV28 with TRBJ1-1; 9 bases agree with TRBD1. The trim removed 4 bases at V and 3 bases at J, leaving 3 bases unmatched. CDR1 is MDHEN and CDR2 is SYDVKM in the germline V gene. The CDR3 sequence is 14 residues long. DNA of the CDR3: TGTGCCAGCAGTTCACAGGGGGCCGACACTGAAGCTTTCTTT. This sequence encodes CASSSQGADTEAFF.

Only a few counts were recorded for this clone. V gene TRBV7-8 combines with J gene TRBJ2-7; TRBD1 matches at 12 bases. The CDR3 runs 15 residues. Germline CDR1 is SGHVS and CDR2 is FQNEAQ. V was pared by 0 bases and J by 5 bases, with 2 bases of the junction left unmatched. CDR3 sequence reads: CASSLAGTGGHEQYF. The CDR3 DNA reads as TGTGCCAGCAGCTTAGCCGGGACAGGGGGCCACGAGCAGTACTTC.

The chain joins TRBV3-1 (or the pseudogene TRBV3-2) to TRBJ1-3; D might be TRBD1 (6 bases). Trimming took off 1 base at V and 4 bases at J, with 14 bases between the two ends. The CDR3 is 16 amino acids. From germline, CDR1 is LGHDT and CDR2 YNNKEL (reference sequence). This chain's CDR3 is CASSQVRTGRGNTIYF. CDR3 nucleotides: TGTGCCAGCAGCCAAGTACGCACAGGGCGAGGAAACACCATATATTTT.

The chain employs TRBV3-1 (or the pseudogene TRBV3-2) and TRBJ2-7; D gene uncertain. V was cut by 1 base and J by 0 bases, with 13 bases left in between. This CDR3 comprises 16 residues. CDR1 is LGHDT, CDR2 YNNKEL, per germline (reference sequence). The CDR3 sequence: CASSQVLRFSSYEQYF. CDR3 bases: TGTGCCAGCAGCCAAGTGCTTCGGTTTTCCTCCTACGAGCAGTACTTC.

The chain recombines TRBV9 with TRBJ1-4; D possibly corresponds to TRBD1 (6 bases). Germline CDR1 reads SGDLS; CDR2 reads YYNGEE. This CDR3 region has 16 residues. Trimming shortened V by 0 bases and J by 6 bases, and 15 bases separated the two germline ends. The CDR3 region is CASSVGSTGLDEKLFF. CDR3 in DNA: TGTGCCAGCAGCGTAGGATCTACAGGGTTGGATGAAAAACTGTTTTTT.

The chain carries TRBV5-6 and TRBJ2-3, with D unresolved. Germline values: CDR1 SGHDT, CDR2 YYEEEE. The CDR3 contains 11 residues. V was clipped by 3 bases and J by 4 bases, with 3 bases between them. The CDR3, as DNA: TGTGCCAGCAGCTCCTCAGATACGCAGTATTTT. Translating gives CASSSSDTQYF.

The V call is TRBV12-3 or TRBV12-4, the J call TRBJ1-5; D remains ambiguous. The CDR3 spans 12 residues. V lost 8 bases, J lost 6 bases, and 11 bases lay in between. The CDR3 DNA reads as TGTGCCAGCGGACGGGATAGTCAGCCCCAGCATTTT. Translated, it gives CASGRDSQPQHF.

The chain joins TRBV6-5 to TRBJ2-2; a possible D gene is TRBD1 (6 bases). This CDR3 comprises 14 residues. The germline CDR1 and CDR2 sequences are MNHEY and SVGAGI. V was trimmed by 2 bases and J by 4 bases, leaving 8 bases between them. In DNA, the CDR3 is TGTGCCAGCAGTTACAGGGGGAGCACCGGGGAGCTGTTTTTT. It codes for CASSYRGSTGELFF.

The chain employs TRBV2 and TRBJ2-7; D possibly corresponds to TRBD1 (5 bases). This CDR3 comprises 14 residues. V was cut by 7 bases and J by 4 bases, with 17 bases left in between. Germline V lookup: CDR1 SNHLY, CDR2 FYNNEI. The CDR3 sequence is CASKDPRQPYEQYF. In DNA form, the CDR3 reads TGTGCCAGCAAGGATCCGAGACAGCCTTACGAGCAGTACTTC.

The chain uses TRBV10-1 and TRBJ2-7; D ambiguous. This CDR3 is 14 amino acids long. The germline gives CDR1 WNHNN, CDR2 SYGVQD (reference sequence). V was cut by 5 bases and J by 0 bases, with 11 bases left in between. The CDR3 nucleotides read TGCGCCAGCAGTTCGACACGGTTCTCCTACGAGCAGTACTTC. Amino acid sequence: CASSSTRFSYEQYF.

The J gene is TRBJ1-1, the V gene TRBV19; D is uncertain. CDR3 size: 14 residues. V lost 4 bases, J lost 1 base, and 10 bases lay in between. CDR1 is LNHDA and CDR2 is SQIVND in the germline V gene (reference sequence). The CDR3 spells CASSNGRENTEAFF. The CDR3 bases are TGTGCCAGTAGTAACGGACGGGAGAACACTGAAGCTTTCTTT.

This clone was seen only a few times. V usage is TRBV2 and J usage is TRBJ2-1; 8 bases line up with TRBD2. There are 13 residues in the CDR3. The ends lost 10 bases at V and 9 bases at J; junction bases unmatched: 11. The germline V gene encodes CDR1 SNHLY and CDR2 FYNNEI. CDR3 DNA sequence: TGTGCCACCTCAGGGGAGGCGGGAGGTGAGCAGTTCTTC. Amino acids: CATSGEAGGEQFF. Full variable domain (missing parts from reference TRBV2 and TRBJ2-1): EPEVTQTPSHQVTQMGQEVILRCVPISNHLYFYWYRQILGQKVEFLVSFYNNEISEKSEIFDDQFSVERPDGSNFTLKIRSTKLEDSAMYFCATSGEAGGEQFFGPGTRLTVL.

The CDR3 loop reads CASSGGTSGTNEQFF. CDR3 bases: TGTGCCAGCAGTGGAGGGACTAGCGGGACCAATGAGCAGTTCTTC. The gene calls are TRBV25-1 and TRBJ2-1, with 13 bases matching TRBD2. Germline assignment: CDR1 MGHDK and CDR2 SYGVNS. The CDR3 is 15 residues long. Trimming took 4 bases from V and 6 from J; bases not matched to a gene: 3.